This TCR beta chain was recorded in a study of blood T cell repertoires in COVID-19. Study context: Some COVID-19 samples were acute and others convalescent; all came from the United States, Italy and Spain. The cDNA or gDNA used as material had been derived from T cells, B-cell-depleted T cells, or PBMCs.

As processed by the authors: Nucleated cell number was recorded as an estimate derived from reference gene primer amplification. Profiled with immunoSEQ multiplex PCR; TCRdb holds only in-frame clones, not every one. Clonal size and the V and J genes are those of that table, whereas D and trimming came from the DNA. Here the sample spans 250,000 to 300,000 clones, 81% being singletons. Trimming took off 3 bases at V and 7 bases at J, with 9 bases between the two ends. The CDR3 consists of 13 residues. Germline lookup yields CDR1 MNHEY and CDR2 SVGAGI. The rearrangement joins TRBV6-5 to TRBJ1-4, with D unresolved. Specimen: peripheral blood. The TCR originated in a woman aged 55-75 years with active or convalescent COVID-19. The CDR3 region is CASSYSGVEKLFF. DNA for the CDR3: TGTGCCAGCAGTTATTCCGGGGTTGAAAAACTGTTTTTT.